The table lists the clone carrying this TCR beta chain with many counts. Its specificity is unknown. This sample is drawn from a study of T cells after yellow fever vaccination. Overall study: The SMART-Seq v4 Ultra Low Input method served to prepare the low-cell-number fractions.

From the 5' RACE reads, TCRdb called clonotypes with MiXCR, one entry per CDR3 protein. The profile covers hundreds of thousands of distinct CDR3 sequences, with approximately 3.9% appearing a single time and about 25% taken by the ten largest. General study points: Weaker in magnitude, the secondary response showed a faster peak on day 5 versus 15.

V trimming: 7 bases; J trimming: 1 base; junction bases outside the gene matches: 3. CDR1 MNHEY and CDR2 SVGEGT come from the germline V gene. This CDR3 is built from 13 residues. This receptor was obtained from a man between 18 and 29 years old who received the YFV17D yellow fever vaccine. This sequence joins TRBV6-2 or TRBV6-3 and TRBJ1-1; 7 nucleotides line up with TRBD1. The sequenced sample was PBMCs, obtained on the day of the yellow fever booster vaccination. CDR3 amino acids: CASKRQGNTEAFF. The CDR3 nucleotides read TGTGCCAGCAAGAGACAGGGGAACACTGAAGCTTTCTTT.